This T cell receptor (beta chain) was recorded in a study of blood T cell repertoires in COVID-19. Study context: From T cells, B-cell-depleted T cells, or PBMCs came the material, which was cDNA or gDNA.

The CDR3 totals 13 residues. The germline V and J ends were trimmed by 8 bases and 0 bases, with 11 bases remaining between them. The germline gives CDR1 MNHEY, CDR2 SMNVEV (reference sequence). This clone has more than one count but fewer than ten. The same CDR3 also results from other DNA sequences found in this sample. The repertoire was sequenced with immunoSEQ multiplex PCR; TCRdb's copy has only in-frame clones and lacks some. The sample records about 320,000 clones, over 85% being singletons. Material: peripheral blood. The V and J genes are TRBV27 and TRBJ2-7, with D maybe TRBD2 (6 bases). The TCR was taken from a woman aged 25-40 years with COVID-19, enrolled during active disease. CDR3 loop: CASGAGSSYEQYF. Here the CDR3 DNA reads TGTGCCAGCGGCGCGGGGTCCTCCTACGAGCAGTACTTC.